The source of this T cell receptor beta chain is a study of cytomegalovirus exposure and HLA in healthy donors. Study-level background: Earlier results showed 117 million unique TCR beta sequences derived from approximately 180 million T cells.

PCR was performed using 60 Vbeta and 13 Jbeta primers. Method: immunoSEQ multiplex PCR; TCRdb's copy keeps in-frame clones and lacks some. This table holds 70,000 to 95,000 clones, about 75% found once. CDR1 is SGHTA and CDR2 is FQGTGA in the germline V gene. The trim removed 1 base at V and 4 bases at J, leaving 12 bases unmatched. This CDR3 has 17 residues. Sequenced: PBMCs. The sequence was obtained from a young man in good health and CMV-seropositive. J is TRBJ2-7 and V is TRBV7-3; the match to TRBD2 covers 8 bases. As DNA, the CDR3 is TGTGCCAGCAGCTTAAACGGGGGGGCTAATCGGGGTTACGAGCAGTACTTC. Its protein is CASSLNGGANRGYEQYF.